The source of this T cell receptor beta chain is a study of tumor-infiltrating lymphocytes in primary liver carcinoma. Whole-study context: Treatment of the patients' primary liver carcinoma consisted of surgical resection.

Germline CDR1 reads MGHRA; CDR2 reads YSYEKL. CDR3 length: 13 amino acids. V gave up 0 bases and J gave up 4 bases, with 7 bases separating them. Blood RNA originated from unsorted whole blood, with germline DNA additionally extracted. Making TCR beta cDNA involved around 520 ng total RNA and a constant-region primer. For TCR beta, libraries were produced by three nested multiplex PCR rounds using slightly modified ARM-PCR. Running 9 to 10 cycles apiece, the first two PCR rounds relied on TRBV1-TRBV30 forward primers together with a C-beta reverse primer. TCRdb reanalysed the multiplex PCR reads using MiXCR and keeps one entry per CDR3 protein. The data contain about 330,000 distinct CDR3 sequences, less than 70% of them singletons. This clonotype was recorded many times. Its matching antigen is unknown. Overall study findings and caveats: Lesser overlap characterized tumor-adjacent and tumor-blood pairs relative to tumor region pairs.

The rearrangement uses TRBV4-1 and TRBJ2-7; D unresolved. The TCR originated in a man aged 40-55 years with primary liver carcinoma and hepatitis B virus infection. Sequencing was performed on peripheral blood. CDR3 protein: CASSQDGPYEQYF. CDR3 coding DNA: TGCGCCAGCAGCCAAGATGGGCCGTACGAGCAGTACTTC.